This TCR beta chain was recovered during a study of graft-versus-host responses after intestinal transplantation. Study summary: Multivisceral, liver-intestinal, or isolated intestinal transplants were performed in recipients. Notes on the study in general: Detected in recipient marrow were GvH clones, some of which were first observed in ileum or blood.

Of note for this clone: Its cognate antigen is unknown.

Assay: immunoSEQ multiplex PCR; the TCRdb copy retains only in-frame clones and omits some. The sample lists over 40,000 clones, approximately 95% occurring once. Trimming pared 0 bases from V and 0 bases from J, leaving 6 bases between. The length of the CDR3 is 15 residues. The germline gives CDR1 MGHDK, CDR2 SYGVNS. The chain combines TRBV25-1 with TRBJ1-3; D gene uncertain. The sequence came from a human donor who was the organ donor for an intestinal transplant. Sequenced here: unstimulated CD8+ T cells sorted from spleen or lymph node cells, sampled before transplant. Written as DNA, the CDR3 is TGTGCCAGCAGTGAATATCAGGACTCTGGAAACACCATATATTTT. Protein sequence: CASSEYQDSGNTIYF. Together with reference TRBV25-1 and TRBJ1-3, the CDR3 gives the full variable domain: EADIYQTPRYLVIGTGKKITLECSQTMGHDKMYWYQQDPGMELHLIHYSYGVNSTEKGDLSSESTVSRIRTEHFPLTLESARPSHTSQYLCASSEYQDSGNTIYFGEGSWLTVV.